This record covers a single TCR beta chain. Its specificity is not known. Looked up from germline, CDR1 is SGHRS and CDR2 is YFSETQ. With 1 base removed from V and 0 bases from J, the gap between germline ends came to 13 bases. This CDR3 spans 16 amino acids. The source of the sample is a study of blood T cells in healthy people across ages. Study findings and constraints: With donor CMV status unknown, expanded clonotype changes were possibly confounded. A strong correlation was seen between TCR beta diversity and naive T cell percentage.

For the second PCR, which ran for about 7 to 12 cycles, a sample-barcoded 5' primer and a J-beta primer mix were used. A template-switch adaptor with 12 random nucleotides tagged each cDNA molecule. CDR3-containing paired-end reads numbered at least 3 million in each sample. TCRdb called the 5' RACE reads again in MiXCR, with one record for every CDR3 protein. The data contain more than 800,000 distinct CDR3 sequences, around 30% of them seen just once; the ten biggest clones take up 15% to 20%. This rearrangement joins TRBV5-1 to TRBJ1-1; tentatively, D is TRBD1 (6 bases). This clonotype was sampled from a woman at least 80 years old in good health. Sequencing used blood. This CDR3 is CASSLFVGGLNTEAFF. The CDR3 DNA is TGCGCCAGCAGCTTGTTCGTTGGGGGCCTGAACACTGAAGCTTTCTTT. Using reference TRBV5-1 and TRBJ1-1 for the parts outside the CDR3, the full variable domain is KAGVTQTPRYLIKTRGQQVTLSCSPISGHRSVSWYQQTPGQGLQFLFEYFSETQRNKGNFPGRFSGRQFSNSRSEMNVSTLELGDSALYLCASSLFVGGLNTEAFFGQGTRLTVV.